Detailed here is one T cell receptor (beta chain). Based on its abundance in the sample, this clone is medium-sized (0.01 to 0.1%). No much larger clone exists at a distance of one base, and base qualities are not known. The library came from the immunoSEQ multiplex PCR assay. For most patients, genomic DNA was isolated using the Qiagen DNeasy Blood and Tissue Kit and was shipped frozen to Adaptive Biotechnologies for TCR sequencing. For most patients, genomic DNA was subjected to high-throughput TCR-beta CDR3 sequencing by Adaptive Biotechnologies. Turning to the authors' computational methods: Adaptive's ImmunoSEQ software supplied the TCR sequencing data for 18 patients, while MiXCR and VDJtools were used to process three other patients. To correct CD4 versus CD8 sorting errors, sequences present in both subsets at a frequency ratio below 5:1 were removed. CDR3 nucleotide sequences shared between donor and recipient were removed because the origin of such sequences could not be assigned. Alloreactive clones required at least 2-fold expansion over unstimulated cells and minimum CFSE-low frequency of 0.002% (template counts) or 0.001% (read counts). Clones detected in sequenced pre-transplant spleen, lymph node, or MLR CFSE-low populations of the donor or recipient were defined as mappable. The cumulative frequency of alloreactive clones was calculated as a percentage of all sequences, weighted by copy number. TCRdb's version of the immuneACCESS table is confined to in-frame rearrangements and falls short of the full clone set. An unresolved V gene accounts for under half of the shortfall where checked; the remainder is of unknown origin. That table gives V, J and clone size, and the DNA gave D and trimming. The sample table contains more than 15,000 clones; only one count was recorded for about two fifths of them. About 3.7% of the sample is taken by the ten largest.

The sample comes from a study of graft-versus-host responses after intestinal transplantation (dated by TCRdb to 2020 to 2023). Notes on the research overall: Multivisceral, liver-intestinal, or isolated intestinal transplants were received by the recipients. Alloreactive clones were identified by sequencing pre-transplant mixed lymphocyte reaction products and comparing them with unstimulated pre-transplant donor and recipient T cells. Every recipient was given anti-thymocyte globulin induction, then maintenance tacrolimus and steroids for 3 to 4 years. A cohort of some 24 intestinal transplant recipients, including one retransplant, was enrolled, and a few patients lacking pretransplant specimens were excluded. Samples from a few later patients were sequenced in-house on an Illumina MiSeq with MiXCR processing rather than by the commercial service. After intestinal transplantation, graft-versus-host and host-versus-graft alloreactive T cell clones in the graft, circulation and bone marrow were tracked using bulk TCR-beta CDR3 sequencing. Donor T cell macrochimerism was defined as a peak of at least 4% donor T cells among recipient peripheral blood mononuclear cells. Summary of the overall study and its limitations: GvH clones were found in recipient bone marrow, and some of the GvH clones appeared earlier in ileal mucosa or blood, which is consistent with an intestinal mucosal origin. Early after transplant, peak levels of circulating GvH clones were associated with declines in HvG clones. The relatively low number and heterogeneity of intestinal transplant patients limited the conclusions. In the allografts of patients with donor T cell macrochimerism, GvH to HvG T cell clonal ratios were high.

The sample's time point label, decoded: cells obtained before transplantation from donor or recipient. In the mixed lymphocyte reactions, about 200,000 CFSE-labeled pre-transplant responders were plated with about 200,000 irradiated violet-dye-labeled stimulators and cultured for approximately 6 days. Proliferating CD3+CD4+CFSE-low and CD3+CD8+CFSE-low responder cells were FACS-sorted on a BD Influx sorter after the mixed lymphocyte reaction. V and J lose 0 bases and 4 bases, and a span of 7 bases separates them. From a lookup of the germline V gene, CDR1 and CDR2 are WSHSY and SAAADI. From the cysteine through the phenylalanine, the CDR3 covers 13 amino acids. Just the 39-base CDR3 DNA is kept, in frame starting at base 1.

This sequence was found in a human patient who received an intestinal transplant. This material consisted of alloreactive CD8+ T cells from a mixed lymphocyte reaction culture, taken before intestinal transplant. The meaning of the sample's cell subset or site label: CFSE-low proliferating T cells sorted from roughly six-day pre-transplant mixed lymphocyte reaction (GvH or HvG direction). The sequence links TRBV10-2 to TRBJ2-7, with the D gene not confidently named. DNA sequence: TGCGCCAGCAGTGAGTCGATGGGGTACGAGCAGTACTTC. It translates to CASSESMGYEQYF.